This TCR beta chain was documented in a study of blood T cell repertoires in COVID-19. TCRdb keeps only in-frame clones here, not all; method: immunoSEQ multiplex PCR. The table includes 300,000 to 450,000 clones, 80% to 90% detected once. This sequence was found in a woman aged 30 to 39 with COVID-19, enrolled during active disease. Input material: peripheral blood.

The CDR3 DNA is TGTGCCAGCAGCTTACGGCAGGGGAATGAAAAACTGTTTTTT. This encodes CASSLRQGNEKLFF. The chain combines TRBV7-9 with TRBJ1-4, with D perhaps TRBD1 (6 bases). In germline, CDR1 is SEHNR, CDR2 FQNEAQ (reference sequence). The ends were cut back, 2 bases at V and 5 bases at J, with 9 bases in the middle. The CDR3 loop spans 14 amino acids. Filled out from reference TRBV7-9 and TRBJ1-4, the complete variable domain reads DTGVSQNPRHKITKRGQNVTFRCDPISEHNRLYWYRQTLGQGPEFLTYFQNEAQLEKSRLLSDRFSAERPKGSFSTLEIQRTEQGDSAMYLCASSLRQGNEKLFFGSGTQLSVL.